These T cell receptor beta chains were read from a single sample in a study of regulatory T cells in long-lasting Graves disease. TCRdb redid the calling of the multiplex PCR reads with MiXCR, one entry per CDR3 protein. The top ten clones hold approximately 11% of a sample with 350,000 to 500,000 distinct CDR3 sequences, about a sixth of them seen once. These data also formed part of another study, on T cells in Graves' hyperthyroidism and ophthalmopathy.

Sequencing used peripheral blood mononuclear cells (PBMCs), obtained at new diagnosis, from a patient treated with antithyroid drugs. The receptors come from a woman in her twenties or thirties with Graves disease. CDR3s include the opening cysteine and the closing phenylalanine or tryptophan. D genes are given only for firm matches. For some rows the clone size is stated as once, few or many, or as a class when expanded; others skip it.

J | length | D | V | size | CDR3 | DNA
TRBJ1-5 | 15 | TRBD1 | TRBV5-6 | many | CASSLTGYGNQPQHF | TGTGCCAGCAGCCTGACAGGGTACGGCAATCAGCCCCAGCATTTT
TRBJ2-5 | 15 | TRBD1 | TRBV6-2/TRBV6-3 | . | CASSSGTGGKETQYF | TGTGCCAGCAGTTCTGGGACAGGGGGTAAGGAGACCCAGTACTTC
TRBJ2-1 | 19 | TRBD2 | TRBV7-2 | . | CASSQVGTSGRGAFNEQFF | TGCGCCAGCAGCCAAGTGGGGACTAGCGGGAGAGGGGCCTTCAATGAGCAGTTCTTC
TRBJ2-1 | 12 | . | TRBV28 | many | CASSLYRNEQFF | TGTGCCAGCAGTTTATACCGCAATGAGCAGTTCTTC
TRBJ2-1 | 16 | . | TRBV24-1 | few | CATSDNTATGRNEQFF | TGTGCCACCAGTGACAATACCGCGACAGGGAGGAATGAGCAGTTCTTC
TRBJ1-4 | 17 | TRBD1 | TRBV28 | many | CASSPGQGARSGAKLFF | TGTGCCAGCAGTCCGGGACAGGGGGCTAGGTCGGGAGCAAAACTGTTTTTT
TRBJ2-1 | 19 | TRBD2 | TRBV18 | many | CASSPLGLAGAVLYKEQFF | TGTGCCAGCTCCCCACTAGGACTAGCGGGAGCCGTTTTATATAAGGAGCAGTTCTTC
TRBJ2-5 | 18 | TRBD1 | TRBV29-1 | few | CSVENLIDRGLNQETQYF | TGCAGCGTTGAAAACTTGATCGACAGGGGGCTCAACCAAGAGACCCAGTACTTC
TRBJ2-7 | 13 | . | TRBV29-1 | many | CSAVRDVSYEQYF | TGCAGCGCCGTAAGAGACGTATCCTACGAGCAGTACTTC
TRBJ2-2 | 18 | TRBD1 | TRBV30 | many | CAWTRPGTGTANTGELFF | TGTGCCTGGACTCGTCCCGGGACAGGGACGGCGAACACCGGGGAGCTGTTTTTT
TRBJ2-1 | 19 | TRBD2 | TRBV20-1 | many | CSARSLAAILRAARNEQFF | TGCAGTGCTAGATCTCTAGCGGCGATACTGCGTGCTGCCCGCAATGAGCAGTTCTTC
TRBJ2-7 | 14 | TRBD2 | TRBV6-1 | many | CASSVPSGRSEQYF | TGTGCCAGCAGTGTCCCCAGCGGGAGAAGCGAGCAGTACTTC
TRBJ2-7 | 15 | TRBD1 | TRBV5-1 | few | CASKIQGATADEQYF | TGCGCCAGCAAGATACAGGGGGCAACTGCGGACGAGCAGTACTTC
TRBJ2-5 | 15 | TRBD1 | TRBV6-1 | many | CATPAGTGGQETQYF | TGTGCCACTCCCGCCGGGACAGGGGGACAAGAGACCCAGTACTTC
TRBJ2-2 | 16 | TRBD2 | TRBV2 | . | CASIPGSGRGAGELFF | TGTGCCAGCATCCCAGGGAGCGGGAGGGGCGCCGGGGAGCTGTTTTTT
TRBJ2-5 | 13 | . | TRBV29-1 | many | CSVGRDIQETQYF | TGCAGCGTTGGCAGGGATATTCAAGAGACCCAGTACTTC
TRBJ2-7 | 14 | TRBD1 | TRBV7-7 | . | CASSSGTGNYEQYF | TGTGCTAGCAGTTCCGGGACAGGAAACTACGAGCAGTACTTC
TRBJ2-7 | 14 | . | TRBV9 | few | CASSFGRASYEQYF | TGTGCCAGCAGCTTCGGCCGGGCCTCCTACGAGCAGTACTTC
TRBJ2-1 | 20 | TRBD1 | TRBV7-6 | . | CASSLGGGTYPSRSYNEQFF | TGTGCCAGCAGCTTAGGAGGGGGCACTTACCCTTCCCGGTCCTACAATGAGCAGTTCTTC
TRBJ1-2 | 17 | . | TRBV27 | many | CASSLEGYRVPVRGYTF | TGTGCCAGCAGTTTAGAAGGATACAGGGTACCGGTACGCGGCTACACCTTC
TRBJ1-1 | 15 | TRBD1 | TRBV6-2/TRBV6-3 | . | CASRTGSFRNTEAFF | TGTGCCAGCCGGACAGGGAGTTTTAGGAACACTGAAGCTTTCTTT
TRBJ2-1 | 13 | TRBD2 | TRBV19 | few | CASKASGYNEQFF | TGTGCCAGTAAGGCTAGCGGCTACAATGAGCAGTTCTTC
TRBJ2-2 | 18 | TRBD2 | TRBV27 | . | CASSFVTSGRAFAGELFF | TGTGCCAGCAGTTTCGTGACTAGCGGGAGGGCCTTCGCCGGGGAGCTGTTTTTT
TRBJ2-3 | 13 | . | TRBV12-3/TRBV12-4 | many | CASILQGTDTQYF | TGTGCCAGCATTCTTCAGGGCACAGATACGCAGTATTTT
TRBJ2-1 | 18 | TRBD2 | TRBV28 | many | CASSLFSGSSLSYNEQFF | TGTGCCAGCAGTTTATTTAGCGGGAGTTCTCTTTCCTACAATGAGCAGTTCTTC
TRBJ2-3 | 14 | TRBD2 | TRBV5-1 | . | CASKVGRNTDTQYF | TGCGCCAGCAAGGTCGGGAGGAACACAGATACGCAGTATTTT
TRBJ2-7 | 15 | TRBD1 | TRBV28 | many | CASRTPGQGTYEQYF | TGTGCCAGCAGAACCCCGGGACAGGGCACCTACGAGCAGTACTTC
TRBJ2-2 | 16 | TRBD2 | TRBV11-2 | many | CASSPETSESTGELFF | TGTGCCAGCAGCCCAGAGACTAGCGAATCCACCGGGGAGCTGTTTTTT
TRBJ1-5 | 14 | . | TRBV27 | many | CASRLGTGNQPQHF | TGTGCCAGCAGACTGGGGACGGGCAATCAGCCCCAGCATTTT
TRBJ2-7 | 15 | TRBD2 | TRBV11-2 | many | CASSLVGTSGYEQYF | TGTGCCAGCAGCTTAGTTGGGACTAGCGGCTACGAGCAGTACTTC